The entry below describes one TCR beta chain. V dropped 6 bases and J dropped 9 bases, with 12 bases sitting between them. In germline, CDR1 is LNHDA, CDR2 SQIVND (reference sequence). This CDR3 has 12 amino acids. Contact with a PCR-confirmed or clinician-diagnosed COVID-19 case occurred within 2 weeks of entry. The source of the sample is a study of blood T cell repertoires in COVID-19. Produced via immunoSEQ multiplex PCR; TCRdb's table is partial and in-frame only. This table has a few hundred thousand clones, approximately 90% appearing once. Sequenced material: PBMCs or T cells enriched from blood (not recorded which). The sequence was collected from a woman between 40 and 50 years old who had been exposed to COVID-19. The chain links TRBV19 to TRBJ1-5, with D unclear. The CDR3 sequence is CASRGEDRPQHF. The CDR3 DNA is TGTGCCAGTAGAGGTGAGGATCGGCCCCAGCATTTT.